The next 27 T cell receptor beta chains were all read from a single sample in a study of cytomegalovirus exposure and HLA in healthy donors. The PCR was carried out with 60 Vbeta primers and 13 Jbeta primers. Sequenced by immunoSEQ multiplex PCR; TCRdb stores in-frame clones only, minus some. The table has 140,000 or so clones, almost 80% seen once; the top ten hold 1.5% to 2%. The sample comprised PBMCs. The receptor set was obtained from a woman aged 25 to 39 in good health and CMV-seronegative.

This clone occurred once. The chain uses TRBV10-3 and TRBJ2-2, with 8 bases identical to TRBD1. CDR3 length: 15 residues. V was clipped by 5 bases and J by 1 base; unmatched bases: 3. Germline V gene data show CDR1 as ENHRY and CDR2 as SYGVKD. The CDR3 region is CAISSGTGNTGELFF. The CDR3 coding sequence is TGTGCCATCAGTTCCGGGACAGGGAACACCGGGGAGCTGTTTTTT.

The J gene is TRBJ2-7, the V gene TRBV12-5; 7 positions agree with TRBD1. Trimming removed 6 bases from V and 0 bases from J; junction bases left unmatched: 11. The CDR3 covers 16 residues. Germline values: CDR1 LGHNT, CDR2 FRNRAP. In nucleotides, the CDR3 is TGTGCTAGTGGAATTCCCCCCGGGACAGTCTCCTACGAGCAGTACTTC. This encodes CASGIPPGTVSYEQYF.

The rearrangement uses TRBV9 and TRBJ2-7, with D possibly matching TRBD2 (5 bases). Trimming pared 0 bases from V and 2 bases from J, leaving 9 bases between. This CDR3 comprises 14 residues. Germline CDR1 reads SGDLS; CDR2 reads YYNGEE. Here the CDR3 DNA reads TGTGCCAGCAGCGTAGGGGAGTTTCCCTACGAGCAGTACTTC. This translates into CASSVGEFPYEQYF.

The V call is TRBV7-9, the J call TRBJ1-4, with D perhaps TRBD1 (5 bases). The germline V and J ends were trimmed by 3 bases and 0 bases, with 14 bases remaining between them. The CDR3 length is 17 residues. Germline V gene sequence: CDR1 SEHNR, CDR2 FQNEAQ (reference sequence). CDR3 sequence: CASSLTATLATNEKLFF. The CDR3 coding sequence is TGTGCCAGCAGCTTGACAGCTACACTTGCAACTAATGAAAAACTGTTTTTT.

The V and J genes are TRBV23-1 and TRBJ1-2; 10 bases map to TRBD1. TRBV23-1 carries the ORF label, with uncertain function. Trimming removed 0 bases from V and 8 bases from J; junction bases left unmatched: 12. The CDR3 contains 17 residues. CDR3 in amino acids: CASSQSDRGPRAHGYTF. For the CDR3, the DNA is TGCGCCAGCAGTCAATCCGACAGGGGGCCCAGAGCGCACGGCTACACCTTC.

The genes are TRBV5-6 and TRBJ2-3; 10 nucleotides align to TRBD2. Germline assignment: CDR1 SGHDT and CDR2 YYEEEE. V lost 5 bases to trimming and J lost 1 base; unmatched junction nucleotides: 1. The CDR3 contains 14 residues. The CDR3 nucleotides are TGTGCCAGCAGGGGGACTAGCGGCACAGATACGCAGTATTTT. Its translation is CASRGTSGTDTQYF.

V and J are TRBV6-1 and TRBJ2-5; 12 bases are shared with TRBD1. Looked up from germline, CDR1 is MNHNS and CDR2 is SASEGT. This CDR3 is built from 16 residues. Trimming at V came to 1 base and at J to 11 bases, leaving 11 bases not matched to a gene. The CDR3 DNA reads TGTGCCAGCAGTGAAGGGGCGGGACAGGGGGCTCGGGAGCAGTACTTC. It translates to CASSEGAGQGAREQYF.

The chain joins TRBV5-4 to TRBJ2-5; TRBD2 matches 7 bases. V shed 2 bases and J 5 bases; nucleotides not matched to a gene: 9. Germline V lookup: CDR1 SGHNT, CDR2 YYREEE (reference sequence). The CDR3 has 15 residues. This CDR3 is CASSLERGVSETQYF. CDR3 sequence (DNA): TGTGCCAGCAGCTTAGAGCGGGGTGTATCGGAGACCCAGTACTTC. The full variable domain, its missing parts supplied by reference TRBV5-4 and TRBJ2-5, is ETGVTQSPTHLIKTRGQQVTLRCSSQSGHNTVSWYQQALGQGPQFIFQYYREEENGRGNFPPRFSGLQFPNYSSELNVNALELDDSALYLCASSLERGVSETQYFGPGTRLLVL.

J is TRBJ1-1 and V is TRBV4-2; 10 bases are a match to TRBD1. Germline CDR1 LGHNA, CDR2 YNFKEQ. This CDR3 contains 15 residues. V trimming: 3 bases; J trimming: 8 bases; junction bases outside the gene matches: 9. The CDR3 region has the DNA TGTGCCAGCAGCCAGGCCCGACAGGGGGCAGGAGAAGCTTTCTTT. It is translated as CASSQARQGAGEAFF.

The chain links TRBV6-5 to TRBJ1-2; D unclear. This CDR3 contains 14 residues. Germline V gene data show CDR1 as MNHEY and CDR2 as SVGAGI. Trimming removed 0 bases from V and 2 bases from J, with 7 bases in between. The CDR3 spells CASSYSGGNYGYTF. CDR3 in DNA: TGTGCCAGCAGTTACTCAGGCGGGAACTATGGCTACACCTTC.

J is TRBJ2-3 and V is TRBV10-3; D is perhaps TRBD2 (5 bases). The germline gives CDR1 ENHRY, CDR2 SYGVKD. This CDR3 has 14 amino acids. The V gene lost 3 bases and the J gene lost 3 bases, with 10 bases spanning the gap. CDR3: CAISELSGTDTQYF. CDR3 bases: TGTGCCATCAGTGAATTGTCGGGGACAGATACGCAGTATTTT.

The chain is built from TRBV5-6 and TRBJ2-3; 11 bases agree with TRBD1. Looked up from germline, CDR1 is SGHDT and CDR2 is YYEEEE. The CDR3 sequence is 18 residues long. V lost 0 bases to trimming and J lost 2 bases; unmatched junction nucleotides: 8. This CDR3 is CASSLGTGGFSFTDTQYF. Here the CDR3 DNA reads TGTGCCAGCAGCTTGGGGACAGGGGGCTTCAGCTTCACAGATACGCAGTATTTT.

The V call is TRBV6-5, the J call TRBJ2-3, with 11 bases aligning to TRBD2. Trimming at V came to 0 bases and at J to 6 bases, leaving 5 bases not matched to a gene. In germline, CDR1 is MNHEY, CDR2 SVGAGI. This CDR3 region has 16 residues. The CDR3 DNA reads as TGTGCCAGCAGTTACTCTAGCGGGGGGGCCAGGGATACGCAGTATTTT. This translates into CASSYSSGGARDTQYF.

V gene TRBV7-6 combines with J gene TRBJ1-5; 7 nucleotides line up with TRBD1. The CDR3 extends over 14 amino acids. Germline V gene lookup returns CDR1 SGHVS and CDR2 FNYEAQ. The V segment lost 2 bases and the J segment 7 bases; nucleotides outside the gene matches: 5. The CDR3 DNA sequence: TGTGCCAGCAGCTTAACCGGGACAGACCAGCCCCAGCATTTT. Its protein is CASSLTGTDQPQHF.

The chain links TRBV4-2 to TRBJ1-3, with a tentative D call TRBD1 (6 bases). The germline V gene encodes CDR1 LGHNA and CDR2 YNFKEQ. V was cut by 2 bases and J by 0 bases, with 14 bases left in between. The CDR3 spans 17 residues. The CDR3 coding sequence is TGTGCCAGCAGCCAATCGACAGGATCGAGCTCTGGAAACACCATATATTTT. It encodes CASSQSTGSSSGNTIYF.

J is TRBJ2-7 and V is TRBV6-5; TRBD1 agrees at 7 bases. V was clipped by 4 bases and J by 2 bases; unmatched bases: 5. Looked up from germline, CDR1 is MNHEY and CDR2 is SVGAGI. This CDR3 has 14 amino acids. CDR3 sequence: CASSSYRGTYEQYF. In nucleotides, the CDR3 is TGTGCCAGCAGTTCCTACAGGGGAACCTACGAGCAGTACTTC.

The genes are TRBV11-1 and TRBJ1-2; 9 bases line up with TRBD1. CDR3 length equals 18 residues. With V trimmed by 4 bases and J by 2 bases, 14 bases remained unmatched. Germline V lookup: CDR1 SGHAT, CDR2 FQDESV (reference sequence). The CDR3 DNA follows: TGTGCCAGCAGCTCGTTACCGGGACAGGGTGGCCCAAACTATGGCTACACCTTC. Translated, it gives CASSSLPGQGGPNYGYTF.

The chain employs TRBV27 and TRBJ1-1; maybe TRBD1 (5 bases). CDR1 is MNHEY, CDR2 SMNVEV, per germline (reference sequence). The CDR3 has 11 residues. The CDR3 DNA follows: TGTACGACAGTTTTCGGGACTGAAGCTTTCTTT. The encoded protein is CTTVFGTEAFF.

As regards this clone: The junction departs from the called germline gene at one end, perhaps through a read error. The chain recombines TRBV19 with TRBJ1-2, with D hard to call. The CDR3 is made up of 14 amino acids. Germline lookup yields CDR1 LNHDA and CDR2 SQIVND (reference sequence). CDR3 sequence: CTSRIQASGYGYTF. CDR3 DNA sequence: TGTACCAGTAGGATTCAGGCCTCAGGTTATGGCTACACCTTC.

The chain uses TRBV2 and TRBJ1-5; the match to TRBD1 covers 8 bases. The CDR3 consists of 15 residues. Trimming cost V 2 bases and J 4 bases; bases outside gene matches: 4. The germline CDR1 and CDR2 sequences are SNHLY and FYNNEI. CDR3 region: CASSEPRGQNQPQHF. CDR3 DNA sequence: TGTGCCAGCAGTGAACCCAGGGGGCAAAATCAGCCCCAGCATTTT. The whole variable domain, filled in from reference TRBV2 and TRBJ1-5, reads EPEVTQTPSHQVTQMGQEVILRCVPISNHLYFYWYRQILGQKVEFLVSFYNNEISEKSEIFDDQFSVERPDGSNFTLKIRSTKLEDSAMYFCASSEPRGQNQPQHFGDGTRLSIL.

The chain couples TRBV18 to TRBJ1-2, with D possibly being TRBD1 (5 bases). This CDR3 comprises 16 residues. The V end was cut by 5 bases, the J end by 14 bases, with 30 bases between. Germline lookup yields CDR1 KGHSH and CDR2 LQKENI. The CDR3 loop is CASSAAGTSTELANTF. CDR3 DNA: TGTGCCAGCTCAGCTGCCGGGACTTCTACCGAGTTGGCTAATACCTTC.

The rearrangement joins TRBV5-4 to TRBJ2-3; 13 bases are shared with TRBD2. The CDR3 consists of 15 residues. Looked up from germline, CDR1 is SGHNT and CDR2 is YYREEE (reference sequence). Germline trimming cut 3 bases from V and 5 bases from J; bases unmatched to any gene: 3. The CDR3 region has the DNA TGTGCCAGCAGCTACACTAGCGGGGGGGGAGATACGCAGTATTTT. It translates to CASSYTSGGGDTQYF.

CDR3 bases: TGTGCTGGGTCGACAGGGGCAACTAATGAAAAACTGTTTTTT. Translating gives CAGSTGATNEKLFF. The rearrangement links TRBV5-6 to TRBJ1-4, with TRBD1 matching 8 bases. There are 14 residues in the CDR3. Germline CDR1 SGHDT, CDR2 YYEEEE.

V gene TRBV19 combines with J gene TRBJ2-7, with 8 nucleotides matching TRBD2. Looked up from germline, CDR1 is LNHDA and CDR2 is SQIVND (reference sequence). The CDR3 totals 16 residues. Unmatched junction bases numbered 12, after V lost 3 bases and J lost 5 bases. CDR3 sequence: CASSIKSGGPSNEQYF. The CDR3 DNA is TGTGCCAGTAGTATTAAGTCGGGGGGGCCGTCCAACGAGCAGTACTTC.

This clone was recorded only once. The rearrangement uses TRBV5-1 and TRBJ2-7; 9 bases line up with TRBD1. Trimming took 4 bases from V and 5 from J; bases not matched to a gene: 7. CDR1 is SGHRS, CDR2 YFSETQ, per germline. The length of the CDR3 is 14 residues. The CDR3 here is CASSLTGGLNEQYF. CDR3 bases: TGCGCCAGCAGCCTCACAGGGGGCCTAAACGAGCAGTACTTC.

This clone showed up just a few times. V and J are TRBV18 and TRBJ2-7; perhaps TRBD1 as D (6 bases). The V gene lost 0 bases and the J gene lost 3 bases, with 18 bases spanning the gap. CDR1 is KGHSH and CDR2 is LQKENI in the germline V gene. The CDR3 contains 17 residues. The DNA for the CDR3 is TGTGCCAGCTCACCACCGGTGAAAGCCAGGGGCGGCTACGAGCAGTACTTC. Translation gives CASSPPVKARGGYEQYF.

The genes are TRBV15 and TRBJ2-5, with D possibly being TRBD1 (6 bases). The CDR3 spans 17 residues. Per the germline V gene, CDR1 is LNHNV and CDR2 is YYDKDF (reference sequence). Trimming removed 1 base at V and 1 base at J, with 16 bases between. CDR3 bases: TGTGCCACCAGCAGAGTTCGGACAGTTTCCGGCCAAGAGACCCAGTACTTC. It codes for CATSRVRTVSGQETQYF.